This T cell receptor (beta chain) was retrieved from a study of CD8+ T cells in alopecia areata (dated by TCRdb to 2016 to 2018). Context from the whole study: Treated patients were enrolled in an open-label pilot trial of oral tofacitinib, 5 to 10 mg twice daily, for moderate-to-severe alopecia areata. RNA was obtained with the PAXgene miRNA kit for fixed scalp, the miRNeasy kit for PBMCs, and the RNeasy kit for mouse skin. TCRbeta CDR3 regions were amplified by immunoSEQ multiplex PCR using 35 Vbeta forward and 13 Jbeta reverse primers. Human TCRbeta sequencing covered scalp tissue and sorted CD4+ and CD8+ peripheral blood T cells from patchy and totalis/universalis alopecia areata patients and healthy controls. Clonality in the scalp was compared among normal scalp (n=4), patchy alopecia areata scalp (n=8), and alopecia totalis/universalis scalp (n=8). Patients on tofacitinib were biopsied at baseline and after 4 and 24 weeks of treatment, and several of the patients also had a later scalp biopsy. The study used high-throughput TCRbeta sequencing to examine T cell clonal expansion in alopecia areata, in both the C3H/HeJ mouse model and human patients. Patients received tofacitinib for 6 to 18 months and were then followed off drug for 6 months to check for delayed response and recurrence.

Note on this clone: Its antigen is not yet known. Qualities for individual bases were not recorded, and no much larger clone is one base off. The sample contains more than one DNA sequence encoding this CDR3.

CDR1 and CDR2 are drawn from the germline V gene (reference sequence): GTSNPN, SVGIG. There are 11 amino acids in the CDR3, from cysteine to phenylalanine inclusive. Of the read, only the CDR3 DNA is kept; its 33 bases are in frame from base 1. V loses 1 base, J loses 7 bases, and the germline ends lie 5 bases apart. Lesional scalp punch biopsies and peripheral blood were obtained from alopecia areata patients. PBMCs were separated by density centrifugation and stained for CD3, CD4 and CD8, after which CD4+ and CD8+ T cells were sorted on a FACSAria. Libraries came from the immunoSEQ multiplex PCR assay. RNA was extracted from all samples and reverse transcribed into cDNA, which served as template for TCR sequencing. SuperScript III was used for first-strand cDNA synthesis, primed with a 2:1 mix of oligo-dT and random hexamers. A synthetic immune receptor repertoire was used to gauge amplification bias, and whatever bias remained was removed computationally. In the authors' own workflow: Raw reads were preprocessed to remove errors, and CDR3 was defined according to IMGT conventions as the region from the conserved cysteine to phenylalanine. Clonality was calculated as 1 minus Shannon entropy normalized by log2 of the number of productive unique TCRs. Scalp TCRbeta sequences were cross-referenced with sorted blood CD4 and CD8 repertoires so that the CD4 or CD8 identity of scalp clones could be inferred. TCRdb mirrors the immuneACCESS table, restricted to in-frame sequences. Some clones are absent from its copies; in checked studies, under half trace to an unresolved V gene, and the reason for the others is unknown. From that table come the V and J calls and clone size; the DNA was used to work out D and trimming. This sample holds 80,000 to 100,000 clones; over 40% were observed only once. Roughly 0.79% of the sample rests with the top ten.

Overall study results and their limits: TCR sequences shared between patients were less clear than in mice, possibly partly because of HLA diversity in the patient population. Unlike mouse skin, where gammadelta T cells dominate, normal human skin contains resident alphabeta T cells that get sequenced too, which complicates analysis of the scalp TCR repertoire. Compared with normal scalp, lesional scalp had higher clonality and more expanded CD8+ clones, particularly in alopecia totalis/universalis, a pattern that suggests antigenic drive.

In this chain, TRBV30 is recombined with TRBJ2-1; the D gene lacks a confident call. This clonotype was sampled from a human donor with alopecia areata. The material sequenced was CD4+ T cells sorted from blood. The bases read TGTGCCTGGAGTGGACTGAATGAGCAGTTCTTC. Its translation reads: CAWSGLNEQFF.